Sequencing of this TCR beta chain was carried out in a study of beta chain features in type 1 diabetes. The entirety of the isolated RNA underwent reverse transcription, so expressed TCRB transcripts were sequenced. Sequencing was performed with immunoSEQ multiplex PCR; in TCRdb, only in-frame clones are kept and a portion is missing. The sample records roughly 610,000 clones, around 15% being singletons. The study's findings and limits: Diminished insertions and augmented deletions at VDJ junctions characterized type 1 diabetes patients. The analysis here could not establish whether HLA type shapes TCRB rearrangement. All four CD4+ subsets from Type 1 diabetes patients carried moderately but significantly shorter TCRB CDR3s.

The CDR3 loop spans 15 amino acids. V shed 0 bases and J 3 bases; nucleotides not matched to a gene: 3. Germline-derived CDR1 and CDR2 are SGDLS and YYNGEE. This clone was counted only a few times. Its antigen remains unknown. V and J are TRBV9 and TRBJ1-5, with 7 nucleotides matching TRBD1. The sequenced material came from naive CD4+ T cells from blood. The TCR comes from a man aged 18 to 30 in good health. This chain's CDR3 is CASSVGGQPNQPQHF. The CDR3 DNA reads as TGTGCCAGCAGCGTAGGGGGACAGCCCAATCAGCCCCAGCATTTT.